These 8 T cell receptor beta chains originate from one sample sequenced in a study of somatic mutations in cytotoxic T cells in rheumatoid arthritis. The assay was immunoSEQ multiplex PCR, and TCRdb's table has in-frame clones only and misses some. This table has under 13,000 clones, roughly 85% appearing once. The sample comprised CD8+ T cells sorted from blood. Every receptor here comes from an adult with rheumatoid arthritis.

The genes are TRBV10-3 and TRBJ2-1; 7 nucleotides agree with TRBD2. CDR3 length: 14 residues. Germline CDR1 reads ENHRY; CDR2 reads SYGVKD. V shed 9 bases and J 1 base; nucleotides not matched to a gene: 6. CDR3 sequence (DNA): TGTGCCATTACGACTAGCTTTTCCTACAATGAGCAGTTCTTC. Its translation: CAITTSFSYNEQFF.

V and J are TRBV11-2 and TRBJ2-5; 7 bases are shared with TRBD1. This CDR3 is built from 16 residues. The germline gives CDR1 SGHAT, CDR2 FQNNGV. V was pared by 6 bases and J by 4 bases, with 14 bases of the junction left unmatched. CDR3 bases: TGTGCCAGCAGAGAAGTGGTAGGGGGCTTAGTAGAGACCCAGTACTTC. Its protein is CASREVVGGLVETQYF.

The CDR3 loop reads CASSQESSQLLAGDQETQYF. In nucleotides, the CDR3 is TGTGCCAGCAGCCAAGAATCCTCTCAATTGCTAGCGGGGGACCAAGAGACCCAGTACTTC. The chain joins TRBV4-2 to TRBJ2-5; 10 bases fit TRBD2. In germline, CDR1 is LGHNA, CDR2 YNFKEQ. V shed 0 bases and J 0 bases; nucleotides not matched to a gene: 13. The CDR3 is 20 amino acids.

There are a few counts of this clone. The chain combines TRBV4-1 with TRBJ2-5; no reliable D call. The germline V gene has CDR1 MGHRA and CDR2 YSYEKL. The germline V and J ends were trimmed by 0 bases and 2 bases, with 7 bases remaining between them. CDR3 length equals 14 residues. This CDR3 reads CASSQEGMQETQYF. The CDR3 nucleotides are TGCGCCAGCAGCCAAGAGGGGATGCAAGAGACCCAGTACTTC.

The chain combines TRBV21-1 with TRBJ2-7. TRBV21-1 is labeled a pseudogene. The CDR3 has 17 residues. CDR3 coding DNA: TGTGCCAGCAGCAAATGGCCTCGGGGGCCGGGAGCCTACGAGCAGTACTTC. It is translated as CASSKWPRGPGAYEQYF.

The chain joins TRBV9 to TRBJ1-3; TRBD1 is a possible D gene (6 bases). Per germline, CDR1 SGDLS and CDR2 YYNGEE. The V gene lost 3 bases and the J gene lost 2 bases, with 12 bases spanning the gap. The CDR3 totals 15 residues. The CDR3 coding sequence is TGTGCCAGCAGCGATTTCGGGACACCTGGAAACACCATATATTTT. It yields the protein CASSDFGTPGNTIYF.

This sequence joins TRBV28 and TRBJ1-2; D unclear. Per the germline V gene, CDR1 is MDHEN and CDR2 is SYDVKM. V was shortened by 8 bases and J by 6 bases, with 16 bases between the two germline ends. The CDR3 consists of 13 residues. The CDR3 protein is CASEIAQVDGYTF. DNA of the CDR3: TGTGCCAGCGAAATCGCCCAAGTAGATGGCTACACCTTC.

The chain employs TRBV7-8 and TRBJ1-4; D uncertain. The CDR3 totals 12 residues. CDR1 is SGHVS, CDR2 FQNEAQ, per germline. V shed 3 bases and J shed 6 bases, with 5 bases lying between them. The DNA for the CDR3 is TGTGCCAGCAGCTTTTATCATGAAAAACTGTTTTTT. Amino acid sequence: CASSFYHEKLFF.